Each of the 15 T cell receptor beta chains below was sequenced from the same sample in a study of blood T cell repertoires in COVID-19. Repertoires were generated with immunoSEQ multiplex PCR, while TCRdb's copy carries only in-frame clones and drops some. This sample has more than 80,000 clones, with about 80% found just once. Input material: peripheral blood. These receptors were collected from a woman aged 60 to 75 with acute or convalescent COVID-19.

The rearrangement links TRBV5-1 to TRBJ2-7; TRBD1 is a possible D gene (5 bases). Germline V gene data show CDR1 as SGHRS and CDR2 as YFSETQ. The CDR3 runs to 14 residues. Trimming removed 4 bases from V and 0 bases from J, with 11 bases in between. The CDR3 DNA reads TGCGCCAGCAGCCTCGGACAACTCTCCTACGAGCAGTACTTC. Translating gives CASSLGQLSYEQYF.

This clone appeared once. CDR3 in DNA: TGTGCCAGCTTATATGGGGCAGGGGGCTACAATGAGCAGTTCTTC. The encoded protein is CASLYGAGGYNEQFF. The J gene is TRBJ2-1, the V gene TRBV7-8, with 7 bases that match TRBD1. The CDR3 is made up of 15 amino acids. The trim removed 8 bases at V and 3 bases at J, leaving 10 bases unmatched. The germline gives CDR1 SGHVS, CDR2 FQNEAQ. The full variable domain, its missing parts supplied by reference TRBV7-8 and TRBJ2-1, is GAGVSQSPRYKVAKRGQDVALRCDPISGHVSLFWYQQALGQGPEFLTYFQNEAQLDKSGLPSDRFFAERPEGSVSTLKIQRTQQEDSAVYLCASLYGAGGYNEQFFGPGTRLTVL.

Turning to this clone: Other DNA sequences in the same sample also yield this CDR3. This CDR3 is CASSQGVNTEAFF. The CDR3 region has the DNA TGCGCCAGCAGCCAAGGGGTGAACACTGAAGCTTTCTTT. The chain uses TRBV5-1 and TRBJ1-1, with D perhaps TRBD1 (5 bases). The length of the CDR3 is 13 residues. V was shortened by 4 bases and J by 0 bases, with 7 bases between the two germline ends. CDR1 SGHRS and CDR2 YFSETQ come from the germline V gene.

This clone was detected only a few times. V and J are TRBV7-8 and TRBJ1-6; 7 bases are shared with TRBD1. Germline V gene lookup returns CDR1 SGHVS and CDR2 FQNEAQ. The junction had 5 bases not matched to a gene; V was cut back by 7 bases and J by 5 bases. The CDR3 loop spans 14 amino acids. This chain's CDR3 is CASKQGNHNSPLHF. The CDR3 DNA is TGTGCCAGCAAACAGGGGAACCATAATTCACCCCTCCACTTT.

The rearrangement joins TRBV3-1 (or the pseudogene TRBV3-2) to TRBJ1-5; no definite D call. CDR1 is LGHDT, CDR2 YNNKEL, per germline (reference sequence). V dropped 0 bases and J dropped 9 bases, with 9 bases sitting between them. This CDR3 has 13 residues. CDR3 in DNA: TGTGCCAGCAGCCAAGAGTCCGGTTGGCCCCAGCATTTT. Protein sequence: CASSQESGWPQHF.

The CDR3 sequence: CATGGWDNEQFF. CDR3 sequence (DNA): TGTGCGACAGGGGGATGGGACAATGAGCAGTTCTTC. The V call is TRBV5-4, the J call TRBJ2-1, with TRBD1 matching over 9 bases. The CDR3 runs to 12 residues. Germline loops: CDR1 SGHNT, CDR2 YYREEE (reference sequence).

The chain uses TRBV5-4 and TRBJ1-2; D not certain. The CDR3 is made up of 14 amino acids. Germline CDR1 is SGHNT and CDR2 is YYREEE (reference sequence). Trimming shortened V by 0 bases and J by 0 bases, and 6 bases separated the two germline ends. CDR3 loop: CASSLERANYGYTF. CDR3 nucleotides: TGTGCCAGCAGCTTGGAGAGAGCTAACTATGGCTACACCTTC.

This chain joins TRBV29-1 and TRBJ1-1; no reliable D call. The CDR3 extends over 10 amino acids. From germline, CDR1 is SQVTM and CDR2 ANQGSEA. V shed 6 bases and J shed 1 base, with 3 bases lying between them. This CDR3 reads CSVQNTEAFF. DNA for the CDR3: TGCAGCGTACAGAACACTGAAGCTTTCTTT.

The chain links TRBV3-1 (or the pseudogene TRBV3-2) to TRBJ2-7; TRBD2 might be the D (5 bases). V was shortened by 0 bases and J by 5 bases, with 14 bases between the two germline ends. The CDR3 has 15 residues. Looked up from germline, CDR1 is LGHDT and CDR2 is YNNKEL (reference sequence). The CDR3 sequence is CASSQEVGQEDEQYF. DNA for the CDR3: TGTGCCAGCAGCCAAGAGGTAGGGCAGGAGGACGAGCAGTACTTC.

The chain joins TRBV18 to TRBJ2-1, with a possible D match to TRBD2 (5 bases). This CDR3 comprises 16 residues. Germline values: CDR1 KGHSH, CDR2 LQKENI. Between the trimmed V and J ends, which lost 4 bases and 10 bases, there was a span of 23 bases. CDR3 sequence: CASSQDSSQSRGEQFF. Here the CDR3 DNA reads TGTGCCAGCTCACAGGACTCTTCCCAAAGTCGAGGAGAGCAGTTCTTC.

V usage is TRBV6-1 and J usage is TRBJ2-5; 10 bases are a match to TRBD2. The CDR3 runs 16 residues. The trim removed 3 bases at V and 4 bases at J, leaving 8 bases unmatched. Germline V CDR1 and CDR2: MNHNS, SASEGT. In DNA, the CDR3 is TGTGCCAGCAGTGACGTGGGACTAGCGATTCGAGAGACCCAGTACTTC. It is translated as CASSDVGLAIRETQYF.

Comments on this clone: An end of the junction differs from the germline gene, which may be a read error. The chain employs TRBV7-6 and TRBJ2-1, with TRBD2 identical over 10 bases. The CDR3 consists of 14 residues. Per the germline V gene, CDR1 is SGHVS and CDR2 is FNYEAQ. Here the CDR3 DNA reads TGTGCCAGCAGCCTAGCGGGGGCTTACAATGAGCAGTTCTTC. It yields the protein CASSLAGAYNEQFF.

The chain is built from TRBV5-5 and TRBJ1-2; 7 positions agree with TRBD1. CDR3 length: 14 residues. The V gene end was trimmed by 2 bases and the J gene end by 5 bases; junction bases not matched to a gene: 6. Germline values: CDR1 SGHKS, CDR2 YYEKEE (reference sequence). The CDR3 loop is CASSFSGTAYGYTF. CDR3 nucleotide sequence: TGTGCCAGCAGCTTTTCCGGGACAGCGTATGGCTACACCTTC.

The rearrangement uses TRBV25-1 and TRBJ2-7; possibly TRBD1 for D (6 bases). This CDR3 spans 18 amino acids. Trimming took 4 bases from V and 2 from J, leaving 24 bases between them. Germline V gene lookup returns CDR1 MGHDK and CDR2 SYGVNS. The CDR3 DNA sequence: TGTGCCAGCAGTGTACCCTCTTCCGCGGCCTCAGGGGCCTACGAGCAGTACTTC. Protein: CASSVPSSAASGAYEQYF.

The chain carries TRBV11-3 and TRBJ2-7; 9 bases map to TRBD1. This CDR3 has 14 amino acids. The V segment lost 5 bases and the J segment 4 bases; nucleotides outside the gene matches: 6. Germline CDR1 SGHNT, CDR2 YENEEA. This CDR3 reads CASSITGGKYEQYF. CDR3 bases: TGTGCCAGCAGCATCACAGGGGGCAAGTACGAGCAGTACTTC.